This TCR beta chain was captured in a study of T cells in localized non-small cell lung cancer. Here immunoSEQ multiplex PCR was the method, and the copy in TCRdb shows in-frame clones only, minus some. The sample consists of 100,000 to 150,000 clones, about 89% of them appearing once. The V and J ends lost 0 bases and 3 bases respectively, with 9 bases between them. Germline V lookup: CDR1 SGHTA, CDR2 FQGTGA. This CDR3 region has 15 residues. Material: peripheral blood, obtained before any cancer treatment. The origin of this receptor is an older female donor with stage I lung adenocarcinoma. The rearrangement joins TRBV7-3 to TRBJ2-1; D perhaps matches TRBD2 (6 bases). CDR3 sequence reads: CASSLTAGNYNEQFF. Written as DNA, the CDR3 is TGTGCCAGCAGCTTAACTGCGGGAAACTACAATGAGCAGTTCTTC.